This TCR beta chain was identified in a study of OX40 agonist ivuxolimab in advanced cancers. Study in general: It was ivuxolimab, an agonistic anti-OX40 (CD134) antibody, that patients were treated with. Study results and caveats: The work left the antigen specificity of expanded peripheral T cells undetermined. There was clonal expansion of CD4+ and CD8+ blood T cells by week 6 at 0.1 to 3.0 mg/kg.

Patients with a history of autoimmune disease or on systemic immunosuppression were excluded. CDR1 and CDR2 from the germline V gene are SGDLS and YYNGEE. Trimming took 3 bases from V and 5 from J; bases not matched to a gene: 8. CDR3 length: 16 residues. On this clone: Its specificity is unknown.

Profiling relied on immunoSEQ multiplex PCR, and the TCRdb table lists in-frame clones only, not all of them. The data show some 40,000 clones, with 80% to 90% seen just once and approximately 45% held by the top ten. J is TRBJ2-3 and V is TRBV9, with 11 bases identical to TRBD2. Sample: CD4+ or CD8+ T cells sorted from blood, taken in a trial of the OX40 agonist ivuxolimab. The origin of this receptor is an adult with an advanced solid tumor such as melanoma, head and neck, liver or kidney cancer. This CDR3 is CASSAVAGGPEDTQYF. The CDR3 coding sequence is TGTGCCAGCAGCGCAGTAGCGGGGGGGCCGGAAGATACGCAGTATTTT. Full variable domain (rest looked up from reference TRBV9 and TRBJ2-3): DSGVTQTPKHLITATGQRVTLRCSPRSGDLSVYWYQQSLDQGLQFLIQYYNGEERAKGNILERFSAQQFPDLHSELNLSSLELGDSALYFCASSAVAGGPEDTQYFGPGTRLTVL.